The rows below give T cell receptor beta chains drawn from one sample of a study of identical twins. TCRdb reprocessed the 5' RACE reads with MiXCR, giving one entry per CDR3 protein. The sample has about 720,000 distinct CDR3 sequences, over 8.5% seen once. These records were also assigned to another study, of yellow fever vaccine responses in identical twins.

The sample consisted of PBMCs. Source of these receptors: a woman aged 18-29 years in good health. CDR3s include the opening cysteine and the closing phenylalanine or tryptophan. Size is stated for part of the rows, as once, few or many counts, or as a class when the clone is expanded.

clone size	CDR3 length	V gene	J gene	CDR3 protein
many	13	TRBV29-1	TRBJ2-7	CSVTDGISYEQYF
.	14	TRBV12-3/TRBV12-4	TRBJ2-3	CASSPLGGGDTQYF
many	14	TRBV12-3/TRBV12-4	TRBJ2-7	CASTHARTGREQYF
many	16	TRBV12-3/TRBV12-4	TRBJ1-5	CASSPPGRASNQPQHF
few	16	TRBV20-1	TRBJ2-5	CSARDRSGRIEETQYF
many	13	TRBV27	TRBJ1-1	CASRTGLHTEAFF
.	14	TRBV29-1	TRBJ2-5	CSATGLHRIETQYF
many	12	TRBV19	TRBJ2-1	CASSIGGNEQFF
.	13	TRBV15	TRBJ1-2	CATGPGQPYGYTF
.	14	TRBV29-1	TRBJ2-5	CSVAELEQGETQYF
.	13	TRBV4-3	TRBJ1-1	CASSQERGIEAFF
few	18	TRBV11-1	TRBJ2-6	CASSSGTGGSWSANVLTF
.	15	TRBV5-5	TRBJ2-7	CASSRPSANSYEQYF
many	16	TRBV5-6	TRBJ2-7	CASSKGQGGSSYEQYF
.	14	TRBV10-3	TRBJ2-3	CAISLAGGGDTQYF
many	15	TRBV12-3/TRBV12-4	TRBJ1-5	CASRSGDTSNQPQHF
many	15	TRBV5-6	TRBJ2-7	CASSSEWDEAYEQYF
many	15	TRBV7-2	TRBJ1-4	CASSLVGTTNEKLFF
few	13	TRBV20-1	TRBJ2-1	CSARGFYIHEQFF
few	13	TRBV11-2	TRBJ2-5	CASSLDVGGTQYF
.	15	TRBV4-1	TRBJ1-2	CASSQAPGNDYGYTF
.	16	TRBV7-9	TRBJ2-7	CAISFGLLSGIHEQYF
.	14	TRBV20-1	TRBJ2-1	CSASRTSGYNEQFF